A selection of T cell receptor beta chains follows, all from one sample in a study of radiotherapy plus CTLA-4 blockade in lung cancer. The method was immunoSEQ multiplex PCR; TCRdb's version includes in-frame clones alone and lacks a portion of them. The data hold tens of thousands of clones, with around 86% observed a single time. Here the sequenced sample was peripheral blood, taken from a patient treated with radiotherapy plus ipilimumab. Source of these receptors: a human donor with non-small cell lung cancer who had stable disease on radiotherapy plus ipilimumab. The CDR3 runs from the conserved cysteine through the conserved F or W. The D gene is left open where the match is weak. Clone size is stated in some rows and not others, as once, few, many or a class when expanded.

cdr3_nt	cdr3_aa	v_call	j_call	clone_size	d_call
TGTGCCAGCTCTTCCGGCCGTGGCGGGGAAAAACTGTTTTTT	CASSSGRGGEKLFF	TRBV18	TRBJ1-4	.	.
TGTGCCAGCCTAGGCCGGGTTGACATTCAGTACTTC	CASLGRVDIQYF	TRBV2	TRBJ2-4	.	.
TGTGCCAGCAGCTTACCTGGGGGGGCTGGGGGGACCCAGTACTTC	CASSLPGGAGGTQYF	TRBV5-4	TRBJ2-5	.	.
TGTGCCAGCAGCTTTTTCCGGACTAGCGGGGGTTCGAGAGAGCAGTTCTTC	CASSFFRTSGGSREQFF	TRBV7-9	TRBJ2-1	.	TRBD2
TGTGCCAGCAGCGAAGGAGCTGCGGGGGACCGCTTC	CASSEGAAGDRF	TRBV7-8	TRBJ1-2	.	.
TGTGCCAGCAGCTCCGGACAAACTGGCAATCAGCCCCAGCATTTT	CASSSGQTGNQPQHF	TRBV7-2	TRBJ1-5	.	.
TGTGCCAGCAGCTGGACACGGGGTAACTATGGCTACACCTTC	CASSWTRGNYGYTF	TRBV11-2	TRBJ1-2	.	.
TGTGCCAGCAGCTTCGGCTACCTCTACGAGCAGTACTTC	CASSFGYLYEQYF	TRBV11-3	TRBJ2-7	few	.
TGTGCCAGCAGTTTCCGCCCAGGGGGGAGTGGCTACACCTTC	CASSFRPGGSGYTF	TRBV27	TRBJ1-2	.	TRBD1
TGTGCCAGCAGCCTGGGACAGGGGGCGCTAGCTTTCTTT	CASSLGQGALAFF	TRBV7-2	TRBJ1-1	.	TRBD1
TGTGCCAGCCAGGTGGGGCAGGGGGGCAATCAGCCCCAGCATTTT	CASQVGQGGNQPQHF	TRBV27	TRBJ1-5	.	TRBD1
TGTGCCAGCAGCTCCGGGACAGCTAACACTGAAGCTTTCTTT	CASSSGTANTEAFF	TRBV6-6	TRBJ1-1	few	TRBD1
TGCGCCAGCAGTGAAGATTTTGGGAACACTGAAGCTTTCTTT	CASSEDFGNTEAFF	TRBV10-1	TRBJ1-1	once	.
TGTGCCAGCAGCCAGCGGTTGAACTATGGCTACACCTTC	CASSQRLNYGYTF	TRBV11-2	TRBJ1-2	.	.
TGTGCCAGCAGTGTGGCGGAGGTCACTGAAGCTTTCTTT	CASSVAEVTEAFF	TRBV2	TRBJ1-1	.	.
TGCAGCGCCATACAGGGGGCTGGAAACACCATATATTTT	CSAIQGAGNTIYF	TRBV29-1	TRBJ1-3	.	TRBD1
TGTGCCAGCAGCTCCGAGACAGGGAACTACGAGCAGTACTTC	CASSSETGNYEQYF	TRBV11-3	TRBJ2-7	.	TRBD1
TGTGCCAGCAGCGTAGGTGGGTGGACTAGCACAGATACGCAGTATTTT	CASSVGGWTSTDTQYF	TRBV9	TRBJ2-3	once	.
TGTGCCAGCTCACCTAGGGTTAACTCCTACAATGAGCAGTTCTTC	CASSPRVNSYNEQFF	TRBV18	TRBJ2-1	.	.
TGTGCCAGCAGCGTACTCAGGGACAGGTCGGAACTGTTTTTT	CASSVLRDRSELFF	TRBV9	TRBJ1-4	.	TRBD1
TGTGCCAGCAGAAACACAGGGAACACTGAAGCTTTCTTT	CASRNTGNTEAFF	TRBV2	TRBJ1-1	.	.
TGTGCCAGCAAGCGGGGGATGGCGGGGGGGCCTTATGAGCAGTTCTTC	CASKRGMAGGPYEQFF	TRBV27	TRBJ2-1	.	TRBD2
TGTGCCTGGAGTGTACGTGGCAGAAGTGGAAACACCATATATTTT	CAWSVRGRSGNTIYF	TRBV30	TRBJ1-3	.	.
TGTGCCAGCTCGCCCCAAGACCTGGGACAGGGCAAAGGCTACACCTTC	CASSPQDLGQGKGYTF	TRBV18	TRBJ1-2	.	TRBD1
TGTGCCAGCAGCCAAGTGAACAATGAGCAGTTCTTC	CASSQVNNEQFF	TRBV16	TRBJ2-1	.	.
TGTGCCAGCAGCTTAGCCAGGAACACTGAAGCTTTCTTT	CASSLARNTEAFF	TRBV11-2	TRBJ1-1	.	.
TGTGCCAGCAGTTTGACCAGGAGCCCTGGAAACACCATATATTTT	CASSLTRSPGNTIYF	TRBV6-5	TRBJ1-3	.	.
TGTGCCAGCAGCACCTACGGACAGGAGGGCTACACCTTC	CASSTYGQEGYTF	TRBV7-3	TRBJ1-2	.	TRBD1
TGTGCCAGTAGTACCCGGACAGGGTGGAAGCTGTTTTTT	CASSTRTGWKLFF	TRBV19	TRBJ2-2	.	TRBD1
TGTGCCTGGAGTTCGGGGGTTTACGAGCAGTACTTC	CAWSSGVYEQYF	TRBV30	TRBJ2-7	once	.
TGTGCCAGCAGTGCAACACAGGTGGGCTTTTCACCCCTCCACTTT	CASSATQVGFSPLHF	TRBV9	TRBJ1-6	.	.
TGTGCCAGCAGCTTATTGCGGACCTATAGCACAGATACGCAGTATTTT	CASSLLRTYSTDTQYF	TRBV7-3	TRBJ2-3	.	.
TGTGCCAGCAGCCCGCCTAAAAGGACCCAGTACTTC	CASSPPKRTQYF	TRBV28	TRBJ2-5	.	.
TGTGCCAGCTATAACACCGGGGAGCTGTTTTTT	CASYNTGELFF	TRBV11-1	TRBJ2-2	.	.
TGTGCCAGCAGCTTACGTCGGGGAAAAGGTGGAAACACCATATATTTT	CASSLRRGKGGNTIYF	TRBV13	TRBJ1-3	once	.
TGTGCCAGCAGCTTAGCTAGGGCTACCGGGGAGACCCAGTACTTC	CASSLARATGETQYF	TRBV7-6	TRBJ2-5	.	.
TGTGCCAGCAGCTTAGATAGGGGACGAAACACCTTC	CASSLDRGRNTF	TRBV7-2	TRBJ1-2	.	.
TGTGCCAGCAGCTTCCGGACAGGGCAAGAGCAGTTCTTC	CASSFRTGQEQFF	TRBV7-2	TRBJ2-1	once	TRBD1
TGTGCCAGCAGCCAGAGCTCCTACGAGCAGTACTTC	CASSQSSYEQYF	TRBV7-9	TRBJ2-7	.	.
TGTGCCAGCAGTTACACCCCTGTGACCTACAATGAGCAGTTCTTC	CASSYTPVTYNEQFF	TRBV6-5	TRBJ2-1	.	.
TGTGCCAGCTCAGCCCTCGAGGGGGCTACTGGAAAACTGTTTTTT	CASSALEGATGKLFF	TRBV18	TRBJ1-4	.	TRBD1
TGTGCCAGCAGTTTGATATTCTACGAGCAGTACTTC	CASSLIFYEQYF	TRBV28	TRBJ2-7	.	.
TGTGCCAGCAGCTTAACGTTGGGTGAAAAACTGTTTTTT	CASSLTLGEKLFF	TRBV7-3	TRBJ1-4	.	.
TGTGCTAGCAGCTCACGCGGGGGCACCGGGGAGCTGTTTTTT	CASSSRGGTGELFF	TRBV7-7	TRBJ2-2	.	TRBD2
TGTGCCAGCAGCTATAGACTAGCGGTTAACACCGGGGAGCTGTTTTTT	CASSYRLAVNTGELFF	TRBV2	TRBJ2-2	.	TRBD2
TGTGCCAGTAATGCACAGGGGGTGAAGAATTCACCCCTCCACTTT	CASNAQGVKNSPLHF	TRBV19	TRBJ1-6	.	TRBD1